The present T cell receptor (beta chain) was sequenced within a study of cytomegalovirus exposure and HLA in healthy donors. Overall study findings and caveats: Links to common viral pathogens appeared, in a later analysis, for several of the most significant clusters. In an earlier analysis, in several hundred donors, most V segments appeared productive either ~90% or ~30% of the time. A missense DCLRE1C variant was associated with V- and J-gene trimming of TCR beta chains in a later analysis, and an independent cohort replicated the association.

As regards this clone: Its antigen is not identified.

Primers for the PCR totalled 60 Vbeta and 13 Jbeta. Only in-frame clones appear in the TCRdb table, and some are missing; sequencing was by immunoSEQ multiplex PCR. The sample has tens of thousands of clones; over 70% are singletons. Donors in the study were healthy people who gave bone marrow. This clonotype originated in a man aged 50-59 years in good health and CMV-seronegative. The sequencing sample was made of PBMCs.

The CDR3 DNA follows: TGTGCCAGCAGACCCACCGGGGCGGGGCCTAGCAATCAGCCCCAGCATTTT. This encodes CASRPTGAGPSNQPQHF. The J gene is TRBJ1-5, the V gene TRBV11-3; D perhaps matches TRBD1 (5 bases). From germline, CDR1 is SGHNT and CDR2 YENEEA. Trimming stripped 6 bases from V and 0 bases from J, with 18 bases between. The CDR3 runs 17 residues.